This T cell receptor beta chain was recovered during a study of shared clonotypes between healthy human individuals. Study at large: Donors had three CD4 naive, three CD4 memory, two CD8 naive and one CD8 memory plate apiece. Overall study findings and caveats: Against clonotypes common to all four donors, non-shared ones had lower generation probabilities. Clonotype sharing across four donors was observed for 4.5% to 6.5% of naive CD4 clonotypes.

Repertoires were generated with immunoSEQ multiplex PCR, while TCRdb's copy carries only in-frame clones and drops some. Of 800,000 to 950,000 clones in the sample, around 96% were seen once. Worth noting for this clone: Its antigen is unidentified.

Naive-designated CD8 cells lacked CD45RO, were positively enriched for CCR7, and omitted terminally differentiated effector memory CD45RA+ cells. The CDR3 contains 18 residues. Trimming removed 5 bases from V and 1 base from J; junction bases left unmatched: 14. Germline CDR1 SEHNR, CDR2 FQNEAQ (reference sequence). Sequences were obtained from naive CD8+ T cells sorted from blood. The chain carries TRBV7-9 and TRBJ1-1, with 9 nucleotides matching TRBD1. The sequence was collected from a man under 40 in good health. The CDR3 region has the DNA TGTGCCAGCAGCACCACCCGAATCGGGACAGGGTGGAACACTGAAGCTTTCTTT. Its protein is CASSTTRIGTGWNTEAFF.